The rows below give T cell receptor beta chains drawn from one sample of a study of T cell clonotyping in hematopoietic cell transplantation. Libraries were prepared by immunoSEQ multiplex PCR; TCRdb keeps only in-frame clonotypes and omits some of them. Of roughly 3,000 clones detected, approximately 82% appear once; the ten largest clones hold roughly 6%. This material consisted of peripheral blood mononuclear cells, taken 30 days after allogeneic stem cell transplant. The receptors come from a male patient in his sixties or seventies who had an allogeneic stem cell transplant, so T cells may come from the graft donor. Some clones in this sample may be carry-over from other donors' samples. Each CDR3 is given with its conserved first and last residue. D genes are given only for firm matches. Some rows have no size entry. The others give once, few or many, or a class for an expanded clone.

V gene,clone size,J gene,D gene,CDR3 protein,CDR3 DNA
TRBV6-5,-,TRBJ1-1,-,CASSYSMTVEAFF,TGTGCCAGCAGTTACTCGATGACGGTTGAAGCTTTCTTT
TRBV28,-,TRBJ2-7,TRBD1,CASSFRTGVYEQYF,TGTGCCAGCAGTTTCAGGACAGGGGTCTACGAGCAGTACTTC
TRBV15,-,TRBJ2-3,-,CATSRGGPSTDTQYF,TGTGCCACCAGCAGAGGTGGACCGAGCACAGATACGCAGTATTTT
TRBV9,-,TRBJ2-1,TRBD2,CASAAGGRNEQFF,TGTGCCAGCGCCGCGGGAGGGAGGAATGAGCAGTTCTTC
TRBV9,-,TRBJ2-2,-,CASRGNTGELFF,TGTGCCAGCAGGGGGAACACCGGGGAGCTGTTTTTT
TRBV29-1,-,TRBJ2-3,TRBD2,CSVANGRAPDTQYF,TGCAGCGTTGCAAACGGGAGGGCCCCGGATACGCAGTATTTT
TRBV5-1,once,TRBJ1-5,-,CASSRGGIESNQPQHF,TGCGCCAGCAGCCGCGGAGGGATCGAGAGCAATCAGCCCCAGCATTTT
TRBV7-8,-,TRBJ2-1,-,CASGLSAMEQFF,TGTGCCAGCGGTCTTTCAGCAATGGAGCAGTTCTTC
TRBV10-1,-,TRBJ2-7,-,CASSEGSYEQYF,TGCGCCAGCAGTGAGGGGTCTTACGAGCAGTACTTC
TRBV19,-,TRBJ2-7,TRBD1,CASSTRPGQGYEQYF,TGTGCCAGTAGTACTCGCCCGGGACAGGGCTACGAGCAGTACTTC
TRBV10-1,-,TRBJ1-5,-,CASSDRRSNQPQHF,TGCGCCAGCAGCGACCGGAGGTCCAATCAGCCCCAGCATTTT
TRBV19,-,TRBJ2-7,TRBD1,CASSPIPGQGYEQYF,TGTGCCAGTAGTCCAATCCCGGGACAGGGCTACGAGCAGTACTTC
TRBV11-2,-,TRBJ1-5,-,CASSLGQSQPQHF,TGTGCCAGCAGCCTTGGACAATCCCAGCCCCAGCATTTT
TRBV7-2,-,TRBJ2-1,-,CASSSRGPSYNEQFF,TGTGCCAGCAGCTCAAGAGGCCCCTCCTACAATGAGCAGTTCTTC
TRBV7-9,-,TRBJ2-7,-,CASSAHHPRQAISYEQYF,TGTGCCAGCAGCGCTCATCATCCCCGACAGGCCATCTCCTACGAGCAGTACTTC
TRBV7-2,-,TRBJ2-3,-,CASSLRGVISTDTQYF,TGTGCCAGCAGCTTACGTGGTGTGATAAGCACAGATACGCAGTATTTT
TRBV6-5,-,TRBJ1-5,-,CASQGPPNQPQHF,TGTGCCAGCCAGGGGCCTCCTAATCAGCCCCAGCATTTT
TRBV7-2,-,TRBJ2-7,-,CASSLGTGGPSYEQYF,TGTGCCAGCAGCTTGGGCACTGGAGGGCCCTCCTACGAGCAGTACTTC
TRBV6-5,-,TRBJ1-1,TRBD1,CASSYGTGATEAFF,TGTGCCAGCAGTTACGGAACAGGGGCGACTGAAGCTTTCTTT
TRBV28,-,TRBJ1-1,-,CASSQGFYTEAFF,TGTGCCAGCAGCCAGGGTTTTTATACTGAAGCTTTCTTT
TRBV9,-,TRBJ2-3,-,CASSGKRGAGYTDTQYF,TGTGCCAGCAGCGGGAAGCGTGGAGCGGGTTACACAGATACGCAGTATTTT
TRBV9,once,TRBJ1-1,TRBD1,CASSVGTGSNTEAFF,TGTGCCAGCAGCGTAGGGACAGGGTCGAACACTGAAGCTTTCTTT
TRBV2,-,TRBJ2-3,TRBD1,CASSVGGQTTDTQYF,TGTGCCAGCAGTGTTGGGGGACAGACCACAGATACGCAGTATTTT
TRBV30,once,TRBJ1-2,TRBD1,CAWRPGQGAGGYTF,TGTGCCTGGAGACCGGGACAGGGGGCAGGGGGCTACACCTTC
TRBV30,once,TRBJ1-1,-,CAWSGGGYTEAFF,TGTGCCTGGAGTGGGGGAGGATACACTGAAGCTTTCTTT
TRBV11-2,-,TRBJ1-5,-,CASSLGGGQPQHF,TGTGCCAGCAGCTTGGGTGGGGGTCAGCCCCAGCATTTT
TRBV4-3,-,TRBJ1-1,-,CASSQAGNTEAFF,TGCGCCAGCAGCCAAGCAGGGAACACTGAAGCTTTCTTT
TRBV12-5,once,TRBJ1-1,-,CASGLGGEAFF,TGTGCTAGTGGTTTGGGAGGGGAAGCTTTCTTT
TRBV28,-,TRBJ2-5,-,CASRPSSLGLETQYF,TGTGCCAGCAGGCCCTCTTCCCTAGGGTTGGAGACCCAGTACTTC
TRBV30,large,TRBJ2-7,-,CAWSVQYEQYF,TGTGCCTGGAGTGTACAGTACGAGCAGTACTTC
TRBV19,-,TRBJ1-2,-,CASSFPSGGNGYTF,TGTGCCAGTAGTTTCCCGAGCGGGGGGAATGGCTACACCTTC
TRBV5-1,-,TRBJ2-5,-,CASSLRGQGIQETQYF,TGCGCCAGCAGCCTACGGGGTCAGGGGATCCAAGAGACCCAGTACTTC
TRBV27,-,TRBJ1-5,-,CASSLSGGQPQHF,TGTGCCAGCAGTTTATCGGGTGGTCAGCCCCAGCATTTT
TRBV2,-,TRBJ2-3,-,CASTGQSLGTDTQYF,TGTGCCAGCACGGGACAATCCCTGGGCACAGATACGCAGTATTTT
TRBV29-1,-,TRBJ2-7,TRBD2,CSVGSGGAYEQYF,TGCAGCGTTGGGTCGGGAGGGGCCTACGAGCAGTACTTC
TRBV9,once,TRBJ1-1,-,CASSVGRGVPEAFF,TGTGCCAGCAGCGTAGGTCGAGGGGTTCCTGAAGCTTTCTTT
TRBV28,-,TRBJ2-5,-,CASVGQRAGETQYF,TGTGCCAGCGTGGGCCAAAGGGCAGGCGAGACCCAGTACTTC
TRBV19,-,TRBJ1-1,TRBD1,CASSIGSGGNTEAFF,TGTGCCAGTAGTATAGGGTCAGGGGGGAACACTGAAGCTTTCTTT
TRBV25-1,-,TRBJ1-2,TRBD1,CASSELGTGPGRYGYTF,TGTGCCAGCAGTGAATTGGGGACAGGCCCAGGAAGGTATGGCTACACCTTC
TRBV4-1,-,TRBJ2-1,-,CASSQEKTQGNEQFF,TGCGCCAGCAGCCAAGAAAAAACTCAGGGCAATGAGCAGTTCTTC
TRBV7-2,-,TRBJ1-2,-,CASSPIQGGYGYTF,TGTGCCAGCAGCCCTATACAGGGCGGCTATGGCTACACCTTC
TRBV27,-,TRBJ1-1,-,CASSLSVRGTEAFF,TGTGCCAGCAGTTTATCCGTCCGGGGCACTGAAGCTTTCTTT
TRBV9,-,TRBJ2-2,-,CAGSRAWCGTLPNTGELFF,TGTGCCGGATCCCGGGCGTGGTGTGGAACATTACCTAACACCGGGGAGCTGTTTTTT
TRBV27,-,TRBJ2-7,-,CASRAPGITYEQYF,TGTGCCAGCAGGGCCCCGGGCATTACCTACGAGCAGTACTTC
TRBV5-1,once,TRBJ2-1,-,CASSSPSVGEQFF,TGCGCCAGCAGCTCCCCTAGCGTGGGTGAGCAGTTCTTC
TRBV7-6,-,TRBJ2-7,-,CASSFSQGPDEQYF,TGTGCCAGCAGCTTCTCGCAGGGGCCGGACGAGCAGTACTTC
TRBV19,-,TRBJ2-7,-,CASSFAGGYEQYF,TGTGCCAGTAGCTTCGCGGGCGGTTACGAGCAGTACTTC
TRBV4-3,-,TRBJ1-5,-,CASSQERGQPQHF,TGCGCCAGCAGCCAAGAGCGGGGTCAGCCCCAGCATTTT
TRBV19,-,TRBJ1-2,-,CASKGNGYTF,TGTGCCAGTAAGGGTAATGGCTACACCTTC
TRBV30,few,TRBJ1-1,-,CAWTDSLNTEAFF,TGTGCCTGGACCGACAGTTTGAACACTGAAGCTTTCTTT
TRBV27,-,TRBJ2-1,-,CASSLGRYNEQFF,TGTGCCAGCAGTTTAGGCCGGTACAATGAGCAGTTCTTC
TRBV10-1,-,TRBJ2-3,TRBD2,CASREGLAGHTDTQYF,TGCGCCAGCAGAGAGGGACTAGCGGGCCACACAGATACGCAGTATTTT